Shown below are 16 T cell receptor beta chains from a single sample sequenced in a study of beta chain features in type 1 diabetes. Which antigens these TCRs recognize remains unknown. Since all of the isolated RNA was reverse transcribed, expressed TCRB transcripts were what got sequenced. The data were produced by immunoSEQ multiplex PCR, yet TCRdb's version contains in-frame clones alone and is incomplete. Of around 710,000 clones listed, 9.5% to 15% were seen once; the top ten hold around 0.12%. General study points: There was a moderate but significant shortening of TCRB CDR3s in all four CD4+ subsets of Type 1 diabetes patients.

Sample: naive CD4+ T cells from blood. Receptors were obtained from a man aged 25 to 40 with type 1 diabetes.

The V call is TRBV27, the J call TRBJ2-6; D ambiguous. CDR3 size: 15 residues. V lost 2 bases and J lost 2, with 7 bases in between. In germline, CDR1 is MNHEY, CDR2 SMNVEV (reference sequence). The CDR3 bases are TGTGCCAGCAGTTTACAGAATACTGGGGCCAACGTCCTGACTTTC. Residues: CASSLQNTGANVLTF.

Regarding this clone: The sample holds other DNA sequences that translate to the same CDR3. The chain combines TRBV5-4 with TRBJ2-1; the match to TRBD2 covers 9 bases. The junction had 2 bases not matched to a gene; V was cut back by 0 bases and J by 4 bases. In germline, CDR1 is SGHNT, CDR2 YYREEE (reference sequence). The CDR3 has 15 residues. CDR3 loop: CASSLGLAGYNEQFF. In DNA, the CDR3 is TGTGCCAGCAGCTTGGGGCTAGCGGGGTACAATGAGCAGTTCTTC.

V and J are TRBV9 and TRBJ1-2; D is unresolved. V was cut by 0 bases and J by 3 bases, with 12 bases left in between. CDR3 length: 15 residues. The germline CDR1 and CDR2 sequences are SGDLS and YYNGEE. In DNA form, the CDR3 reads TGTGCCAGCAGCGTAGAAGTGGGGTCGGACTATGGCTACACCTTC. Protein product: CASSVEVGSDYGYTF. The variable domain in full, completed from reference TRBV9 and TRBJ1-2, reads DSGVTQTPKHLITATGQRVTLRCSPRSGDLSVYWYQQSLDQGLQFLIQYYNGEERAKGNILERFSAQQFPDLHSELNLSSLELGDSALYFCASSVEVGSDYGYTFGSGTRLTVV.

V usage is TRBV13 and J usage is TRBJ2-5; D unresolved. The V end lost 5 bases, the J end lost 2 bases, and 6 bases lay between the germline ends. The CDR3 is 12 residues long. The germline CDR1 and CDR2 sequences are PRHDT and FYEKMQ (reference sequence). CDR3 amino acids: CASSTSQETQYF. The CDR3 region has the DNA TGTGCCAGCAGCACATCACAAGAGACCCAGTACTTC.

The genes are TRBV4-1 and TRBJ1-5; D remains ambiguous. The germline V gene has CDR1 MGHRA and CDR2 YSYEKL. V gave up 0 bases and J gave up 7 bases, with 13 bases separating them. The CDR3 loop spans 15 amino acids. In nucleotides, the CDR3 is TGCGCCAGCAGCCAAGAAGACCGGGTCGGGCAGCCCCAGCATTTT. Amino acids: CASSQEDRVGQPQHF.

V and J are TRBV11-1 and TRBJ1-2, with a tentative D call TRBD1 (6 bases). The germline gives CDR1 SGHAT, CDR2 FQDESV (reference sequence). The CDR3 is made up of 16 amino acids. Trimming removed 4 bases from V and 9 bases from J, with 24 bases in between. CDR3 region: CASSSFAGARRGSYTF. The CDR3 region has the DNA TGTGCCAGCAGCTCATTCGCGGGGGCGCGGAGAGGGAGCTACACCTTC.

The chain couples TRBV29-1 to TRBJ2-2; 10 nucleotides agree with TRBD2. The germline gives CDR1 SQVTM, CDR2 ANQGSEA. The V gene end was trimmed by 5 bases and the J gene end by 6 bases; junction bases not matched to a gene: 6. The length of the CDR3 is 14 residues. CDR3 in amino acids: CSVRTSGVPGELFF. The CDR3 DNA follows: TGCAGCGTTCGAACTAGCGGGGTTCCCGGGGAGCTGTTTTTT.

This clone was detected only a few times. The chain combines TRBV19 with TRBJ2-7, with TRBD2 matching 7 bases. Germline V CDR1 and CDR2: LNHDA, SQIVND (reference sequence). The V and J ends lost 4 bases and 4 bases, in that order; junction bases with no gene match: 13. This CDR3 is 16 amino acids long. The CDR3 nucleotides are TGTGCCAGTAGTACCCTCCAAGGGGAGGGTAAGTACGAGCAGTACTTC. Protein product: CASSTLQGEGKYEQYF.

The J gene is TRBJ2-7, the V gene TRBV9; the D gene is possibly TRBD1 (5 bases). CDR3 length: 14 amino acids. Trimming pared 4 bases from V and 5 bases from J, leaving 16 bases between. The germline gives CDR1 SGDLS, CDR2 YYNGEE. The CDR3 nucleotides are TGTGCCAGCAGCCTCGATCAGCAGGGCGACGAGCAGTACTTC. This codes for CASSLDQQGDEQYF.

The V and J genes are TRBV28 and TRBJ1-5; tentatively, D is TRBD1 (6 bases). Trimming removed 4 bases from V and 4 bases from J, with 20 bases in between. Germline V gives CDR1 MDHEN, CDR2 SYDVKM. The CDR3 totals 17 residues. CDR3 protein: CASSSGKGQSGNQPQHF. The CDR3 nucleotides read TGTGCCAGCAGTTCCGGAAAAGGACAGTCCGGGAATCAGCCCCAGCATTTT.

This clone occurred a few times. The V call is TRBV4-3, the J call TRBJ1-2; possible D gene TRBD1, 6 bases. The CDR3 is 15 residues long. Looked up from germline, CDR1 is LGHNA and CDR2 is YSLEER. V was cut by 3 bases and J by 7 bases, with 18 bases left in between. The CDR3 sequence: CASSQSRGGQGGYTF. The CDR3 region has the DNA TGCGCCAGCAGCCAGTCTCGCGGGGGGCAGGGTGGCTACACCTTC.

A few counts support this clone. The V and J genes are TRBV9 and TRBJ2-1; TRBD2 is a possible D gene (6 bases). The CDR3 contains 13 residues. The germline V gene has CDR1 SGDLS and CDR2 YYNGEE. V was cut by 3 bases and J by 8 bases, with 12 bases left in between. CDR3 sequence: CASSGPWGDEQFF. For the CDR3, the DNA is TGTGCCAGCAGCGGCCCTTGGGGGGATGAGCAGTTCTTC. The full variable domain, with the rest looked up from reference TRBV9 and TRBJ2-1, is DSGVTQTPKHLITATGQRVTLRCSPRSGDLSVYWYQQSLDQGLQFLIQYYNGEERAKGNILERFSAQQFPDLHSELNLSSLELGDSALYFCASSGPWGDEQFFGPGTRLTVL.

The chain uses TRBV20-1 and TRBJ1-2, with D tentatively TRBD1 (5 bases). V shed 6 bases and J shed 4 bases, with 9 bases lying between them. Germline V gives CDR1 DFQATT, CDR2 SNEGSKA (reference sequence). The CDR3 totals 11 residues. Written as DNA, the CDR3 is TGCAGTGCCAGCCAGGGCTATGGCTACACCTTC. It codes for CSASQGYGYTF.

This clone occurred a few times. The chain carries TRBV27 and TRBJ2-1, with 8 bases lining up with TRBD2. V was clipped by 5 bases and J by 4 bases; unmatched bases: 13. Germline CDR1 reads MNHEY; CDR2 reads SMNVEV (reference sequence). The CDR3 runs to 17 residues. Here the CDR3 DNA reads TGTGCCAGCAGTCCTAGGACCGGGACTAGGTCTTACAATGAGCAGTTCTTC. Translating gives CASSPRTGTRSYNEQFF.

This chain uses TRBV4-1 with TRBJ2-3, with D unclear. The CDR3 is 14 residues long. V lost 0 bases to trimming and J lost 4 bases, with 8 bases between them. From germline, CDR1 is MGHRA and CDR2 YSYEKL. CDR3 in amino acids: CASSQDQGSDTQYF. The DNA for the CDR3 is TGCGCCAGCAGCCAAGATCAAGGGTCAGATACGCAGTATTTT.

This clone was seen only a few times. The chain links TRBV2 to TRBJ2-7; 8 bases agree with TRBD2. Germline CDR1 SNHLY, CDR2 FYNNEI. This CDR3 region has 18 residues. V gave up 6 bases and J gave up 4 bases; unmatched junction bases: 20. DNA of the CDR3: TGTGCCAGCAGCTCAAGAGAAACACGGGGGGGCCCGAGGTACGAGCAGTACTTC. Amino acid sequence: CASSSRETRGGPRYEQYF.